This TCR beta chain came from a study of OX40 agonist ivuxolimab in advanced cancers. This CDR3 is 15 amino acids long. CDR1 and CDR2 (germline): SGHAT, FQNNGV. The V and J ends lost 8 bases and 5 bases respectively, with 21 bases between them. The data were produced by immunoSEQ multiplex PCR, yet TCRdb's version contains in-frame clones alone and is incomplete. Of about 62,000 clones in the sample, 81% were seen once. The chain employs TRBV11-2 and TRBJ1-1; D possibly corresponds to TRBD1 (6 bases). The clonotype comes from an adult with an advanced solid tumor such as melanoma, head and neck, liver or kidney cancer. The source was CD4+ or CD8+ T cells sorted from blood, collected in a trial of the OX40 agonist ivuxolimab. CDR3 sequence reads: CASSAHRVSGTEAFF. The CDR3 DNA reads TGTGCCAGCTCCGCACACAGGGTTTCGGGGACTGAAGCTTTCTTT.